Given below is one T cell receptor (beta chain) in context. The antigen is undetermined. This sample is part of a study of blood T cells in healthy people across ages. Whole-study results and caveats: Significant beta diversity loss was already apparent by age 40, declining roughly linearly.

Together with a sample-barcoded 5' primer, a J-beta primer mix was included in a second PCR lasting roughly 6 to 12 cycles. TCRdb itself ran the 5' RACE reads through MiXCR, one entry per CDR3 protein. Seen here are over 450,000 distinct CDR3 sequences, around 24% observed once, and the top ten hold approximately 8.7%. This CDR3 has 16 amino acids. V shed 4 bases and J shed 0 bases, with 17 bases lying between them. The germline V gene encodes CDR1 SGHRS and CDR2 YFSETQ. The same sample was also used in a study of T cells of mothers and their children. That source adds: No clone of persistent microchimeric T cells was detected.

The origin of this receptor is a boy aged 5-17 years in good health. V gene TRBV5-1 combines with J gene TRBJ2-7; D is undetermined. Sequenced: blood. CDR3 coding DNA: TGCGCCAGCAGCATCCTCCCGGGCGCTAGCTCCTACGAGCAGTACTTC. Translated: CASSILPGASSYEQYF.